Following are 14 T cell receptor beta chains from one sample sequenced in a study of monozygotic twins with inflammatory bowel disease. TCRdb reworked the 5' RACE reads into one entry per CDR3 protein, no DNA. Seen in this sample are approximately 330,000 distinct CDR3 sequences; the ten most common clones hold roughly 2%. Sequencing was performed on blood. The receptors shown here come from a human donor with ulcerative colitis or Crohn's disease, or a healthy co-twin of an affected twin (not recorded which).

The V and J genes are TRBV20-1 and TRBJ2-5; TCRdb's D call, TRBD1, is unchecked because there is no DNA. The CDR3 runs 12 residues. Germline CDR1 is DFQATT and CDR2 is SNEGSKA (reference sequence). CDR3 loop: CSASTREETQYF.

This chain uses TRBV5-1 with TRBJ2-3; TCRdb gives TRBD1 as the D gene, but with no DNA this cannot be confirmed. Germline V lookup: CDR1 SGHRS, CDR2 YFSETQ. The CDR3 runs to 15 residues. The CDR3 reads CASSLGGPSTDTQYF.

This chain links TRBV7-9 with TRBJ1-1; absent DNA, TCRdb's TRBD1 call cannot be checked. This CDR3 has 14 residues. Germline V gives CDR1 SEHNR, CDR2 FQNEAQ (reference sequence). The CDR3 is CASSQGQLNTEAFF.

The chain uses TRBV20-1 and TRBJ2-1; the TRBD1 assignment by TCRdb is unverifiable without DNA. The CDR3 loop spans 14 amino acids. Germline CDR1 is DFQATT and CDR2 is SNEGSKA (reference sequence). The CDR3 spells CSARQPGPYNEQFF.

The chain is built from TRBV12-3 or TRBV12-4 and TRBJ2-1; the TCRdb call, TRBD2, lacks DNA for checking. The CDR3 covers 19 residues. CDR3 region: CASSRRDGQRGAPYNEQFF.

This CDR3 is CDSSPRTSGVDTQYF. The gene calls are TRBV27 and TRBJ2-3; the D gene TCRdb calls, TRBD2, cannot be checked with no DNA. The V gene's germline CDR1 is MNHEY and CDR2 SMNVEV (reference sequence). The CDR3 spans 15 residues.

The chain uses TRBV6-1 and TRBJ1-1. CDR3 length: 14 amino acids. From germline, CDR1 is MNHNS and CDR2 SASEGT. The CDR3 sequence: CASGVGTVNTEAFF.

The CDR3 sequence is CAISANREREQFF. The rearrangement joins TRBV10-3 to TRBJ2-1; with no DNA, the TCRdb D assignment of TRBD1 cannot be verified. CDR1 and CDR2 (germline): ENHRY, SYGVKD. The CDR3 totals 13 residues.

V gene TRBV7-7 combines with J gene TRBJ1-4. The length of the CDR3 is 15 residues. Germline CDR1 SSHAT, CDR2 FNYEAQ (reference sequence). This CDR3 is CASSASVGANEKLFF.

CDR3 region: CASTNGGARGYTF. The chain has TRBV6-2 or TRBV6-3 and TRBJ1-2; TCRdb selects TRBD1, and the lack of DNA leaves this call unchecked. The CDR3 runs 13 residues. Germline assignment: CDR1 MNHEY and CDR2 SVGEGT.

This chain joins TRBV7-9 and TRBJ1-1; TCRdb gives TRBD1 as the D gene, but with no DNA this cannot be confirmed. The CDR3 runs 13 residues. Germline values: CDR1 SEHNR, CDR2 FQNEAQ (reference sequence). The CDR3 spells CASSLQWTGEAFF.

This rearrangement joins TRBV4-3 to TRBJ2-5. The CDR3 extends over 14 amino acids. Germline values: CDR1 LGHNA, CDR2 YSLEER. CDR3: CASSQVGVAETQYF.

V gene TRBV4-1 combines with J gene TRBJ2-1; absent DNA, TCRdb's TRBD1 call cannot be checked. This CDR3 contains 16 residues. Germline V gives CDR1 MGHRA, CDR2 YSYEKL. CDR3 region: CASSQEFGRGVDEQFF.

This sequence joins TRBV5-1 and TRBJ2-5. The CDR3 spans 13 residues. Germline CDR1 is SGHRS and CDR2 is YFSETQ. CDR3 sequence reads: CASSLDGEETQYF. Full variable domain (outside the CDR3, taken from reference TRBV5-1 and TRBJ2-5): KAGVTQTPRYLIKTRGQQVTLSCSPISGHRSVSWYQQTPGQGLQFLFEYFSETQRNKGNFPGRFSGRQFSNSRSEMNVSTLELGDSALYLCASSLDGEETQYFGPGTRLLVL.